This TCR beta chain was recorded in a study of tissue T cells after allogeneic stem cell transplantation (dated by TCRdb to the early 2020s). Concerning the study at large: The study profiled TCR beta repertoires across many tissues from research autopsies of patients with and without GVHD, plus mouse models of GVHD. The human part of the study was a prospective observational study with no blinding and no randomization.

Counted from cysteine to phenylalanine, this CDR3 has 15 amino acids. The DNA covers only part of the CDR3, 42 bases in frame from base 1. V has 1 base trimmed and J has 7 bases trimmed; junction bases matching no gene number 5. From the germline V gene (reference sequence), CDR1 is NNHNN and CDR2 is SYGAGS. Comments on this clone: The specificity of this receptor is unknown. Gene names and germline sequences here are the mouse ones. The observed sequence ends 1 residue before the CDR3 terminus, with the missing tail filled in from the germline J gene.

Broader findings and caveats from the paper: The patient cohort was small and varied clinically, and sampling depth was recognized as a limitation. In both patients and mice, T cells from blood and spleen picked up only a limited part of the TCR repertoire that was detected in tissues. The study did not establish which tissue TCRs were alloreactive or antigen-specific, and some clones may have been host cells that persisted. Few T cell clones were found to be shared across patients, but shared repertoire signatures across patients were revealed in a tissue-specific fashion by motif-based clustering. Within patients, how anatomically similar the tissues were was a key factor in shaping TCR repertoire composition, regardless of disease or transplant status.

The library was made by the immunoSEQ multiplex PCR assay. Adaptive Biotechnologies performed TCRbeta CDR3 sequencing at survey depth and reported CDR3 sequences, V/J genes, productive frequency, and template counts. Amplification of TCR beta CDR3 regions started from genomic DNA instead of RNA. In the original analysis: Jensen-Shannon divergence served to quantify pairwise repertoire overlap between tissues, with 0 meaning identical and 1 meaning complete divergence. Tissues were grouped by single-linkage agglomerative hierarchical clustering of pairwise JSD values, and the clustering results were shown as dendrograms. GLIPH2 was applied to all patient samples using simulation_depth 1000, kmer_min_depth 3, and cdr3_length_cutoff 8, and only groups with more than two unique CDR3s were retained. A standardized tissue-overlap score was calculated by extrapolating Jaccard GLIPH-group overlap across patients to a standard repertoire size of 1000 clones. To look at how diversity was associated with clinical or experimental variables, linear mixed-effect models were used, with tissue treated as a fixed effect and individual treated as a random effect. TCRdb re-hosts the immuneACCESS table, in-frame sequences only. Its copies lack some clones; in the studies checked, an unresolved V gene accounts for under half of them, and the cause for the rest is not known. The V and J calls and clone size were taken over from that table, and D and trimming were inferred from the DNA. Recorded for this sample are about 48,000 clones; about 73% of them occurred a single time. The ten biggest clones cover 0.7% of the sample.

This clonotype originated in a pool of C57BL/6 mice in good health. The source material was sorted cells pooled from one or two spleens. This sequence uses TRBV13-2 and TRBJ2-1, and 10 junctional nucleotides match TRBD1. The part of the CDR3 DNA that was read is TGTGCCAGCGGTGATCGACAGGGGGCCGGGGCTGAGCAGTTC. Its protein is CASGDRQGAGAEQF. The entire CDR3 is CASGDRQGAGAEQFF.